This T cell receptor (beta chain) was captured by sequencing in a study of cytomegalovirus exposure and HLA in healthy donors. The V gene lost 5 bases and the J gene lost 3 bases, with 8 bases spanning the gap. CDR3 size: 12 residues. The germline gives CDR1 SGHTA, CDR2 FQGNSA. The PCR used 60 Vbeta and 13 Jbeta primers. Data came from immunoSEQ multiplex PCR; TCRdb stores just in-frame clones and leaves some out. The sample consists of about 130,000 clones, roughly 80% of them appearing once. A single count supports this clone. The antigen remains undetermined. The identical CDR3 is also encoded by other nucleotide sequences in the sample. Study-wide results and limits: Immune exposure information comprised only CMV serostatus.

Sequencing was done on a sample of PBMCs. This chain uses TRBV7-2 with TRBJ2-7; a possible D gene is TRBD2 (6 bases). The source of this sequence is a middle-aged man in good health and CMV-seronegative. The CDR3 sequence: CASSPGGYEQYF. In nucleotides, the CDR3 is TGTGCCAGCAGCCCCGGGGGCTACGAGCAGTACTTC.